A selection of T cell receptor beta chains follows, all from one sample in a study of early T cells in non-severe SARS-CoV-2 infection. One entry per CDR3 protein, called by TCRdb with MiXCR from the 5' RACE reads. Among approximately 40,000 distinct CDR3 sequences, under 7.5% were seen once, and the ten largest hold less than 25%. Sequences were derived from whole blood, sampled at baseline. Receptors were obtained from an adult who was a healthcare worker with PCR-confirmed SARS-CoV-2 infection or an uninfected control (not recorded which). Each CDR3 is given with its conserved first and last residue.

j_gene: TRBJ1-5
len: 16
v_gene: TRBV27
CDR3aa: CASSRHRAGIKEPQHF

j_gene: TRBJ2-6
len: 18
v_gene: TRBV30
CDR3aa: CASTRDRGGNSGANVLTF

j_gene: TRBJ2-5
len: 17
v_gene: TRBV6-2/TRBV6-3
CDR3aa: CASSSRTGPTLGETQYF

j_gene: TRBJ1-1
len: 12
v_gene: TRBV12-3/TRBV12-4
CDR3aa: CASSLEPAGAFF

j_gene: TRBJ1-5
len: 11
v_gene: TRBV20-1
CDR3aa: CSARDFQPQHF

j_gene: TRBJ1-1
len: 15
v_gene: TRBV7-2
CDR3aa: CASSPATGQNTEAFF

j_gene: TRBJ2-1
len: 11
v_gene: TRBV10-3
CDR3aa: CAIQALNEQFF

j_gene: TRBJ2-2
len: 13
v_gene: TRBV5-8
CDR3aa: CASSPGQNRELFF

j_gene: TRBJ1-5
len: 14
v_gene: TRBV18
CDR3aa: CASSPGTVNQPQHF

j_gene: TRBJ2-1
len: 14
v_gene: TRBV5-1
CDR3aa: CASSWGQGKNEQFF

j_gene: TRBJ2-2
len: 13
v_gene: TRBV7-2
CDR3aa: CASSLAGTGELFF

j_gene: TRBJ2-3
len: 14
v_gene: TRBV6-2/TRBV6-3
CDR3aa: CVSSSQAHTDTQYF

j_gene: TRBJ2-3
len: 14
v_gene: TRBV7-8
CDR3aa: CASSSKTGTDTQYF

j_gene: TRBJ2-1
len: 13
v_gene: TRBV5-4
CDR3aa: CASTNPDGNEQFF

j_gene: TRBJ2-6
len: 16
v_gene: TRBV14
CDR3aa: CASSQDLGMGANVLTF

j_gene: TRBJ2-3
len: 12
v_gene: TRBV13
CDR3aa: CASSFDTDTQYF

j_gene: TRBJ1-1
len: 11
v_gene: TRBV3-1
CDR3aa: CASAGGAEAFF

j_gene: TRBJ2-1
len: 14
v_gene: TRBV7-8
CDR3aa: CASSPGLGRNEQFF